The 28 T cell receptor beta chains below all came from one sample that was sequenced in a study of blood T cell repertoires in COVID-19. Clones were read by immunoSEQ multiplex PCR, and TCRdb kept only the in-frame ones, dropping some. The sample lists about 76,000 clones, around 90% occurring once. The sequencing input was peripheral blood. These receptors all stem from a woman aged 50 to 60 in a cohort sampled during active COVID-19.

The J gene is TRBJ2-1, the V gene TRBV5-6, with 11 bases fitting TRBD2. The CDR3 extends over 16 amino acids. Germline-derived CDR1 and CDR2 are SGHDT and YYEEEE. The V and J ends lost 4 bases and 2 bases, in that order; junction bases with no gene match: 5. The CDR3 sequence: CASSRRLAGTYNEQFF. Written as DNA, the CDR3 is TGTGCCAGCAGCCGCCGACTAGCGGGGACCTACAATGAGCAGTTCTTC.

The genes are TRBV18 and TRBJ2-7; 10 nucleotides line up with TRBD2. V lost 3 bases to trimming and J lost 0 bases; unmatched junction nucleotides: 8. The V gene's germline CDR1 is KGHSH and CDR2 LQKENI. The CDR3 is made up of 17 amino acids. This CDR3 is CASSPGGGLADSYEQYF. CDR3 nucleotide sequence: TGTGCCAGCTCACCGGGGGGCGGACTAGCGGACTCCTACGAGCAGTACTTC.

The rearrangement uses TRBV9 and TRBJ1-2, with a possible D match to TRBD1 (6 bases). The length of the CDR3 is 14 residues. Germline CDR1 is SGDLS and CDR2 is YYNGEE. Trimming pared 2 bases from V and 2 bases from J, leaving 10 bases between. CDR3 coding DNA: TGTGCCAGCAGCGTCACAGGACAGAACTATGGCTACACCTTC. This gives the protein CASSVTGQNYGYTF.

The genes are TRBV4-2 and TRBJ2-1, with a possible D match to TRBD2 (7 bases). Germline CDR1 is LGHNA and CDR2 is YNFKEQ. Trimming removed 6 bases from V and 4 bases from J, with 22 bases in between. CDR3 size: 17 residues. CDR3 sequence reads: CASSKTGASGNYNEQFF. CDR3 bases: TGTGCCAGCAGTAAGACGGGGGCTAGCGGAAATTACAATGAGCAGTTCTTC.

J is TRBJ2-1 and V is TRBV19; TRBD2 agrees at 13 bases. After removal of 0 bases from V and 2 bases from J, the junction contained 7 bases not matched to a gene. Germline V gene data show CDR1 as LNHDA and CDR2 as SQIVND (reference sequence). The CDR3 is 19 amino acids. CDR3: CASSIDRGGLAGTYNEQFF. As DNA, the CDR3 is TGTGCCAGTAGTATAGATCGGGGGGGACTAGCGGGGACCTACAATGAGCAGTTCTTC.

V is TRBV5-4 and J is TRBJ1-2; no reliable D call. Trimming shortened V by 1 base and J by 4 bases, and 14 bases separated the two germline ends. This CDR3 has 15 residues. Germline V lookup: CDR1 SGHNT, CDR2 YYREEE (reference sequence). The CDR3 bases are TGTGCCAGCAGCTTGTGGGCGAAACCGACCTATGGCTACACCTTC. It specifies CASSLWAKPTYGYTF.

V usage is TRBV10-1 and J usage is TRBJ2-5, with 10 bases lining up with TRBD2. The trim removed 5 bases at V and 4 bases at J, leaving 4 bases unmatched. The length of the CDR3 is 14 residues. Germline CDR1 reads WNHNN; CDR2 reads SYGVQD (reference sequence). The CDR3 reads CASSSSGRRETQYF. CDR3 sequence (DNA): TGCGCCAGCAGTTCTAGCGGGAGACGAGAGACCCAGTACTTC.

The chain has TRBV6-5 and TRBJ2-5; TRBD2 agrees at 7 bases. This CDR3 is built from 15 residues. Per the germline V gene, CDR1 is MNHEY and CDR2 is SVGAGI. V dropped 6 bases and J dropped 4; count of bases not matched to a gene: 11. CDR3 loop: CASRGWGGVGETQYF. The CDR3 nucleotides read TGTGCCAGCAGGGGATGGGGGGGTGTCGGAGAGACCCAGTACTTC.

Remarks on this clone: The junction and the germline gene differ at one end; a read error may be behind it. The chain combines TRBV7-7 with TRBJ2-3, with 7 bases lining up with TRBD2. CDR3 size: 13 residues. Per the germline V gene, CDR1 is SSHAT and CDR2 is FNYEAQ (reference sequence). In DNA form, the CDR3 reads TGTGCTAGCAGCTTAACGGGGGAGGGTACGCAGTATTTT. Encoded protein: CASSLTGEGTQYF. Full variable domain (outside the CDR3, taken from reference TRBV7-7 and TRBJ2-3): GAGVSQSPRYKVTKRGQDVTLRCDPISSHATLYWYQQALGQGPEFLTYFNYEAQPDKSGLPSDRFSAERPEGSISTLTIQRTEQRDSAMYRCASSLTGEGTQYFGPGTRLTVL.

V and J are TRBV7-9 and TRBJ2-3; 13 nucleotides match TRBD2. Germline lookup yields CDR1 SEHNR and CDR2 FQNEAQ (reference sequence). This CDR3 has 18 amino acids. V shed 5 bases, J shed 5 bases, and the junction held 13 bases outside the gene matches. CDR3 nucleotide sequence: TGTGCCAGCAGCCCGCCCGGAGGACTAGCGGGGGCGGGAGATACGCAGTATTTT. Translation: CASSPPGGLAGAGDTQYF.

This clone was detected a few times. V is TRBV7-3 and J is TRBJ2-7, with 11 bases matching TRBD2. The CDR3 is 16 amino acids. Germline-derived CDR1 and CDR2 are SGHTA and FQGTGA. V dropped 5 bases and J dropped 3; count of bases not matched to a gene: 9. CDR3 amino acids: CASSPLAGGLNYEQYF. Written as DNA, the CDR3 is TGTGCCAGCAGCCCTCTAGCGGGAGGCCTGAACTACGAGCAGTACTTC.

The rearrangement uses TRBV5-8 and TRBJ2-1; D is ambiguous. The CDR3 consists of 14 residues. Trimming stripped 2 bases from V and 1 base from J, with 7 bases between. Germline V lookup: CDR1 SGHTS, CDR2 YDEGEE. The CDR3 loop is CASSFTESYNEQFF. CDR3 DNA: TGTGCCAGCAGCTTCACAGAATCCTACAATGAGCAGTTCTTC.

This clone was recorded once. V and J are TRBV6-1 and TRBJ2-1; the match to TRBD1 covers 8 bases. V gave up 4 bases and J gave up 5 bases; unmatched junction bases: 10. The CDR3 sequence is 16 residues long. Germline CDR1 is MNHNS and CDR2 is SASEGT. The CDR3 DNA follows: TGTGCCAGCAGTGGAATCCGGACAGGGTCGGACAATGAGCAGTTCTTC. This encodes CASSGIRTGSDNEQFF.

This clone is a singleton in its sample. The V gene is TRBV5-1, the J gene TRBJ2-7; D is ambiguous. Trimming took off 4 bases at V and 4 bases at J, with 15 bases between the two ends. The CDR3 sequence is 14 residues long. Germline CDR1 SGHRS, CDR2 YFSETQ. CDR3 bases: TGCGCCAGCAGCAAATCTCAGGCGTCTTACGAGCAGTACTTC. Translation gives CASSKSQASYEQYF. Based on the CDR3 plus reference TRBV5-1 and TRBJ2-7, the full variable domain is KAGVTQTPRYLIKTRGQQVTLSCSPISGHRSVSWYQQTPGQGLQFLFEYFSETQRNKGNFPGRFSGRQFSNSRSEMNVSTLELGDSALYLCASSKSQASYEQYFGPGTRLTVT.

This clone was seen a handful of times. The chain recombines TRBV7-9 with TRBJ2-7, with D perhaps matching TRBD1 (6 bases). This CDR3 comprises 14 residues. From germline, CDR1 is SEHNR and CDR2 FQNEAQ (reference sequence). With 1 base removed from V and 2 bases from J, the gap between germline ends came to 9 bases. DNA for the CDR3: TGTGCCAGCAGCTTAGTTGCAGGGGCCTACGAGCAGTACTTC. Its translation: CASSLVAGAYEQYF.

The chain uses TRBV28 and TRBJ2-2; 11 bases fit TRBD2. Per the germline V gene, CDR1 is MDHEN and CDR2 is SYDVKM. This CDR3 has 15 amino acids. V dropped 10 bases and J dropped 5; count of bases not matched to a gene: 9. This chain's CDR3 is CATPVAGGRTGELFF. The CDR3 bases are TGTGCCACCCCTGTAGCGGGAGGGAGGACCGGGGAGCTGTTTTTT.

The CDR3: CASSDNPGLAGQPDTQYF. The CDR3 bases are TGTGCCAGCAGTGATAACCCCGGACTAGCGGGACAACCAGATACGCAGTATTTT. V usage is TRBV6-1 and J usage is TRBJ2-3, with TRBD2 matching 12 bases. The CDR3 runs to 18 residues. The V gene's germline CDR1 is MNHNS and CDR2 SASEGT. V shed 3 bases, J shed 4 bases, and the junction held 11 bases outside the gene matches.

This sequence joins TRBV19 and TRBJ2-1; TRBD2 matches at 12 bases. Germline V gene lookup returns CDR1 LNHDA and CDR2 SQIVND (reference sequence). The CDR3 length is 20 residues. V lost 5 bases to trimming and J lost 0 bases; unmatched junction nucleotides: 14. In DNA form, the CDR3 reads TGTGCCAGTAGTTTCCCAGGGGGCTGGACTAGCGGGAACTCCTACAATGAGCAGTTCTTC. It yields the protein CASSFPGGWTSGNSYNEQFF.

This chain joins TRBV5-1 and TRBJ1-6; no firm D call. This CDR3 has 16 residues. Germline loops: CDR1 SGHRS, CDR2 YFSETQ. V was pared by 3 bases and J by 8 bases, with 18 bases between. The CDR3 loop reads CASSYDSSFEYSPLHF. CDR3 nucleotide sequence: TGCGCCAGCAGCTACGACTCTTCCTTTGAGTATTCACCCCTCCACTTT.

The rearrangement links TRBV18 to TRBJ2-6; 7 nucleotides agree with TRBD2. CDR3 size: 19 residues. With 1 base clipped from V and 0 bases from J, the junction kept 9 bases outside the gene matches. The germline V gene has CDR1 KGHSH and CDR2 LQKENI. This CDR3 reads CASSPLKVGGSSGANVLTF. The CDR3 DNA is TGTGCCAGCTCACCACTGAAGGTCGGGGGGAGCTCTGGGGCCAACGTCCTGACTTTC.

The chain links TRBV2 to TRBJ2-3; D might be TRBD1 (8 bases). The CDR3 runs to 15 residues. V gave up 7 bases and J gave up 4 bases, with 18 bases separating them. The V gene's germline CDR1 is SNHLY and CDR2 FYNNEI. CDR3 sequence: CASILQGGIADTQYF. DNA for the CDR3: TGTGCCAGCATATTACAGGGGGGGATAGCAGATACGCAGTATTTT. The whole variable domain, filled in from reference TRBV2 and TRBJ2-3, reads EPEVTQTPSHQVTQMGQEVILRCVPISNHLYFYWYRQILGQKVEFLVSFYNNEISEKSEIFDDQFSVERPDGSNFTLKIRSTKLEDSAMYFCASILQGGIADTQYFGPGTRLTVL.

The J gene is TRBJ1-3, the V gene TRBV28; D not certain. This CDR3 spans 13 amino acids. CDR1 MDHEN and CDR2 SYDVKM come from the germline V gene. V dropped 3 bases and J dropped 2 bases, with 5 bases sitting between them. The CDR3: CASSFGAGNTIYF. The CDR3 DNA is TGTGCCAGCAGTTTCGGAGCTGGAAACACCATATATTTT.

The chain links TRBV28 to TRBJ1-5; D ambiguous. This CDR3 is built from 12 residues. Germline V gene sequence: CDR1 MDHEN, CDR2 SYDVKM. V lost 6 bases and J 0 bases, leaving 3 bases between the germline ends. CDR3 amino acids: CASRSSNQPQHF. The CDR3 bases are TGTGCCAGCAGGAGTAGCAATCAGCCCCAGCATTTT.

The chain couples TRBV4-1 to TRBJ2-2; 7 bases align to TRBD2. The germline CDR1 and CDR2 sequences are MGHRA and YSYEKL. The CDR3 length is 13 residues. Unmatched junction bases numbered 5, after V lost 6 bases and J lost 7 bases. The CDR3 sequence is CASRREAGGELFF. DNA of the CDR3: TGCGCCAGCAGACGGGAGGCGGGCGGGGAGCTGTTTTTT.

This sequence joins TRBV9 and TRBJ2-1; 16 bases align to TRBD2. The CDR3 runs 13 residues. The germline CDR1 and CDR2 sequences are SGDLS and YYNGEE. V gave up 4 bases and J gave up 14 bases; unmatched junction bases: 3. The CDR3 DNA is TGTGCCAGCAGCCCCGGGACTAGCGGGAGGGAGTTCTTC. Translated: CASSPGTSGREFF.

This chain connects TRBV3-1 (or the pseudogene TRBV3-2) to TRBJ1-4, with D perhaps matching TRBD1 (6 bases). V lost 4 bases, J lost 2 bases, and 14 bases lay in between. Germline V gene sequence: CDR1 LGHDT, CDR2 YNNKEL (reference sequence). The CDR3 contains 16 residues. The DNA of the CDR3 is TGTGCCAGCAGCCGACAGGACCTAAAGACTAATGAAAAACTGTTTTTT. This gives the protein CASSRQDLKTNEKLFF.

The chain is built from TRBV27 and TRBJ2-7, with D tentatively TRBD1 (5 bases). This CDR3 comprises 13 residues. V lost 0 bases, J lost 4 bases, and 7 bases lay in between. Germline CDR1 reads MNHEY; CDR2 reads SMNVEV (reference sequence). CDR3 sequence reads: CASSLSTEYEQYF. CDR3 nucleotides: TGTGCCAGCAGTTTATCGACAGAATACGAGCAGTACTTC.

The chain carries TRBV7-9 and TRBJ1-2, with D tentatively TRBD1 (5 bases). V was shortened by 1 base and J by 4 bases, with 19 bases between the two germline ends. Looked up from germline, CDR1 is SEHNR and CDR2 is FQNEAQ (reference sequence). The CDR3 sequence is 17 residues long. Here the CDR3 reads CASSLGMGGLSLYGYTF. For the CDR3, the DNA is TGTGCCAGCAGCTTAGGGATGGGGGGGTTAAGCCTCTATGGCTACACCTTC.